These 18 T cell receptor beta chains came from one sample sequenced in a study of breast tumors, draining lymph nodes, adjacent tissues. From the multiplex PCR reads, TCRdb called clonotypes with MiXCR, one entry per CDR3 protein. The table has approximately 180,000 distinct CDR3 sequences, about 30% seen once. Samples came from axillary lymph nodes draining the breast cancer. Material: axillary lymph node tissue. These receptors all stem from a female donor with breast cancer. Some clones in this sample may be carry-over from other donors' samples.

Comment on this clonotype: This may come from a read error, since a much larger clone is one base off. The V gene is TRBV6-5, the J gene TRBJ1-4; D is perhaps TRBD1 (6 bases). Germline CDR1 is MNHEY and CDR2 is SVGAGI. This CDR3 has 16 amino acids. This CDR3 reads CATSHSIGGVGEKLFF. In DNA form, the CDR3 reads TGTGCCACCAGTCACTCGATAGGGGGGGTTGGGGAAAAACTGTTTTTT.

This clonotype was counted at least ten times. The chain employs TRBV19 and TRBJ1-5; D unresolved. V lost 8 bases and J 0 bases, leaving 11 bases between the germline ends. Per germline, CDR1 LNHDA and CDR2 SQIVND (reference sequence). The CDR3 contains 14 residues. This chain's CDR3 is CASLKGDSNQPQHF. CDR3 nucleotide sequence: TGTGCCAGTCTTAAGGGCGATAGCAATCAGCCCCAGCATTTT.

A word on this clonotype: This is likely a read error, given that the CDR3 carries no conserved phenylalanine or tryptophan at its end. The chain carries TRBV7-3 and TRBJ2-1; the match to TRBD2 covers 9 bases. The junction had 6 bases not matched to a gene; V was cut back by 3 bases and J by 9 bases. The CDR3 is made up of 14 amino acids. Germline loops: CDR1 SGHTA, CDR2 FQGTGA. The CDR3 DNA follows: TGTGCCAGCAGCTTGCTAGCGGGGTCCAGTGAGCAGTTCCTC. Translated, it gives CASSLLAGSSEQFL.

This clonotype was counted a single time. Without the conserved terminal phenylalanine or tryptophan, this CDR3 likely stems from a read error. The V and J genes are TRBV20-1 and TRBJ2-7; 11 nucleotides agree with TRBD2. The CDR3 totals 14 residues. The germline V gene has CDR1 DFQATT and CDR2 SNEGSKA (reference sequence). Losses at the gene ends were 7 bases for V and 2 bases for J; bases not matched to a gene: 7. CDR3 nucleotides: TGCAGTGTACTGACTAGCGGGGTAACCTACGAGCAGTACTCC. This codes for CSVLTSGVTYEQYS.

This clonotype showed up just a few times. The V and J genes are TRBV6-2 or TRBV6-3 and TRBJ2-1; 8 bases are shared with TRBD2. The germline CDR1 and CDR2 sequences are MNHEY and SVGEGT. This CDR3 contains 20 residues. J gave up 5 bases and V 0 bases, and 18 bases lay outside the gene matches. The CDR3 region is CASSYSPGLERGNTHNEQFF. In DNA, the CDR3 is TGTGCCAGCAGTTACTCCCCGGGACTAGAGCGGGGGAATACCCACAATGAGCAGTTCTTC.

This clonotype appeared many times. The genes are TRBV7-9 and TRBJ1-1, with D unresolved. CDR3 length: 13 amino acids. The V end lost 3 bases, the J end lost 2 bases, and 7 bases lay between the germline ends. Germline V CDR1 and CDR2: SEHNR, FQNEAQ (reference sequence). Here the CDR3 reads CASSLAENTEAFF. The CDR3 coding sequence is TGTGCCAGCAGCTTGGCAGAAAACACTGAAGCTTTCTTT.

There are many counts of this clonotype. The chain is built from TRBV20-1 and TRBJ2-5; 7 positions match TRBD2. This CDR3 is built from 11 residues. Germline V lookup: CDR1 DFQATT, CDR2 SNEGSKA (reference sequence). V trimming: 6 bases; J trimming: 4 bases; junction bases outside the gene matches: 2. The CDR3, as DNA: TGCAGTGCCACTAGCGTAGAGACCCAGTACTTC. It specifies CSATSVETQYF.

V usage is TRBV18 and J usage is TRBJ1-3; no firm D call. Trimming pared 6 bases from V and 4 bases from J, leaving 7 bases between. The V gene's germline CDR1 is KGHSH and CDR2 LQKENI. CDR3 length: 12 amino acids. The CDR3 spells CASSARGNTIYF. In DNA form, the CDR3 reads TGTGCCAGCTCCGCGAGGGGAAACACCATATATTTT. Full variable domain (outside the CDR3, taken from reference TRBV18 and TRBJ1-3): NAGVMQNPRHLVRRRGQEARLRCSPMKGHSHVYWYRQLPEEGLKFMVYLQKENIIDESGMPKERFSAEFPKEGPSILRIQQVVRGDSAAYFCASSARGNTIYFGEGSWLTVV.

This clonotype has more than one count but fewer than ten. The chain couples TRBV5-4 to TRBJ2-5; 8 bases map to TRBD2. V was pared by 5 bases and J by 0 bases, with 6 bases of the junction left unmatched. Germline V gives CDR1 SGHNT, CDR2 YYREEE (reference sequence). The CDR3 runs to 15 residues. CDR3 protein: CASSRGGGNQETQYF. Written as DNA, the CDR3 is TGTGCCAGCAGTCGGGGGGGGGGGAACCAAGAGACCCAGTACTTC.

The genes are TRBV11-2 and TRBJ1-6; D gene ambiguous. This CDR3 spans 15 amino acids. The V gene's germline CDR1 is SGHAT and CDR2 FQNNGV. V lost 1 base to trimming and J lost 10 bases, with 14 bases between them. For the CDR3, the DNA is TGTGCCAGCAGCTTAGGGAGCTCAGCGAGGTCACCCCTCCACTTT. This gives the protein CASSLGSSARSPLHF.

On this clonotype: A much larger clonotype is one base distant, so this may be a read error. The genes are TRBV9 and TRBJ2-1; D might be TRBD1 (6 bases). The CDR3 runs 16 residues. Germline V gene sequence: CDR1 SGDLS, CDR2 YYNGEE. Here the CDR3 reads CASSARRGASYNAQFF. The CDR3 region has the DNA TGTGCCAGCAGCGCTCGCAGGGGTGCTTCCTACAATGCGCAGTTCTTC.

This clonotype showed up just once. The chain links TRBV27 to TRBJ1-4; 7 bases are shared with TRBD1. Trimming removed 6 bases from V and 9 bases from J; junction bases left unmatched: 10. Germline V lookup: CDR1 MNHEY, CDR2 SMNVEV (reference sequence). The CDR3 contains 14 residues. The CDR3 coding sequence is TGTGCCAGCAGCCCAGGGGGGCCAGAGCAAAAACTGTTTTTT. This codes for CASSPGGPEQKLFF.

This clonotype was detected ten times or more. The rearrangement joins TRBV25-1 to TRBJ1-1; 7 bases are shared with TRBD1. CDR3 length: 13 residues. V shed 5 bases, J shed 4 bases, and the junction held 4 bases outside the gene matches. The germline V gene has CDR1 MGHDK and CDR2 SYGVNS. CDR3: CASSNTGVTEAFF. Here the CDR3 DNA reads TGTGCCAGCAGTAATACAGGGGTCACTGAAGCTTTCTTT.

About this clonotype: This may be a read error: a much more frequent sequence differs by one nucleotide. This chain links TRBV18 with TRBJ2-1; TRBD1 is a possible D gene (5 bases). The CDR3 loop spans 16 amino acids. The germline V gene encodes CDR1 KGHSH and CDR2 LQKENI. The CDR3 bases are TGTGCCAGCTCACCACCCGGACAAGCAATCTACGATGAGCAGTTCTTC. Protein: CASSPPGQAIYDEQFF.

This clonotype was found many times. The chain employs TRBV5-1 and TRBJ2-1; no clear D gene. This CDR3 comprises 16 residues. Germline assignment: CDR1 SGHRS and CDR2 YFSETQ. V lost 5 bases and J 1 base, leaving 16 bases between the germline ends. CDR3 nucleotides: TGCGCCAGCAGTCTGGCGGTCTCCTATTCCTACAATGAGCAGTTCTTC. Its translation: CASSLAVSYSYNEQFF. The variable domain in full, completed from reference TRBV5-1 and TRBJ2-1, reads KAGVTQTPRYLIKTRGQQVTLSCSPISGHRSVSWYQQTPGQGLQFLFEYFSETQRNKGNFPGRFSGRQFSNSRSEMNVSTLELGDSALYLCASSLAVSYSYNEQFFGPGTRLTVL.

The CDR3 nucleotides read TGTGCCAGCACTCCGACTAGCGGTTTTGAGCAGTTCTTC. Translating it yields CASTPTSGFEQFF. The chain recombines TRBV6-5 with TRBJ2-1, with TRBD2 identical over 9 bases. Germline V gene sequence: CDR1 MNHEY, CDR2 SVGAGI. J lost 9 bases, V lost 7 bases, and 7 bases had no gene match. The length of the CDR3 is 13 residues.

Turning to this clonotype: A much bigger clone sits one base away, suggesting this may be a read error. The chain combines TRBV5-5 with TRBJ2-1; D is undetermined. The CDR3 totals 15 residues. Trimming cost V 5 bases and J 2 bases, with 14 bases left between them. CDR1 is SGHKS, CDR2 YYEKEE, per germline (reference sequence). DNA for the CDR3: TGTGCCAGCAGTAGACTGCAGAGCCCCTACAATGAGCAGTTCTTC. This gives the protein CASSRLQSPYNEQFF.

In this sample, this clonotype turned up many times. The rearrangement joins TRBV7-9 to TRBJ1-6, with TRBD1 matching over 7 bases. Germline CDR1 reads SEHNR; CDR2 reads FQNEAQ (reference sequence). This CDR3 is 15 amino acids long. V shed 4 bases and J 7 bases; nucleotides not matched to a gene: 7. The CDR3 DNA is TGTGCCAGCAGCTCCCTGGGACAGCCCAATTCACCCCTCCACTTT. It encodes CASSSLGQPNSPLHF.